One T cell receptor beta chain is described in this entry. No antigen is known for it. The germline gives CDR1 SGHVS, CDR2 FQNEAQ. CDR3 length: 14 residues. It was by 5' RACE with UMI labels that the TRB cDNA libraries were prepared. From the 5' RACE reads, TCRdb lists one entry per CDR3 protein and no DNA. Here the sample table reports 8,000 to 8,500 distinct CDR3 sequences. The data were obtained in a study of CXCR3-negative and CXCR3-positive naive CD8 T cells. Study-level points and caveats: Diversity in memory CD8+ cells fell much lower than the comparably high levels seen in both naive subsets.

Sequenced input: naive CXCR3- CD8+ T cells from blood. The sample's subset: CD45RO-CCR7+CD27+CD95- naive CD8+ T cells lacking CXCR3 (TNR3-). The chain is built from TRBV7-8 and TRBJ2-7. The sequence derives from a human donor in good health. Some clones in this sample may be carry-over from other donors' samples. CDR3 protein: CASSLGWGSYEQYF. The full variable domain, in which reference TRBV7-8 and TRBJ2-7 provide the parts outside the CDR3, is GAGVSQSPRYKVAKRGQDVALRCDPISGHVSLFWYQQALGQGPEFLTYFQNEAQLDKSGLPSDRFFAERPEGSVSTLKIQRTQQEDSAVYLCASSLGWGSYEQYFGPGTRLTVT.